The present TCR beta chain was sequenced within a study of PD-1 blockade in classical Hodgkin lymphoma. Study-wide findings and caveats: Complete responders entered with baseline diversity on par with newly diagnosed patients, the results showed. Only CD4+ TCR diversity, not CD8+, had risen significantly by C4D1. At baseline, newly diagnosed patients reportedly showed less TCR diversity than healthy donors.

Data came from immunoSEQ multiplex PCR; TCRdb stores just in-frame clones and leaves some out. The data show 25,000 to 30,000 clones, with approximately 72% seen just once and 35% to 45% held by the top ten. Exposure to brentuximab vedotin varied, and each patient had relapsed following autologous stem cell transplantation. Deletions cut 1 base from V and 2 bases from J, with 24 bases between. CDR3 size: 19 residues. Germline CDR1 is SGHTA and CDR2 is FQGNSA. Comments on this clone: Its antigen is currently unknown.

The rearrangement links TRBV7-2 to TRBJ2-7; D tentatively fits TRBD1 or TRBD2 (6 bases each). Source: peripheral blood mononuclear cells (PBMCs), taken before the second cycle of nivolumab. The source is a human donor with classical Hodgkin lymphoma. As DNA, the CDR3 is TGTGCCAGCAGCTTAGGTCATGGTTTAGGGGGGCGTCAAACCTACGAGCAGTACTTC. This gives the protein CASSLGHGLGGRQTYEQYF.